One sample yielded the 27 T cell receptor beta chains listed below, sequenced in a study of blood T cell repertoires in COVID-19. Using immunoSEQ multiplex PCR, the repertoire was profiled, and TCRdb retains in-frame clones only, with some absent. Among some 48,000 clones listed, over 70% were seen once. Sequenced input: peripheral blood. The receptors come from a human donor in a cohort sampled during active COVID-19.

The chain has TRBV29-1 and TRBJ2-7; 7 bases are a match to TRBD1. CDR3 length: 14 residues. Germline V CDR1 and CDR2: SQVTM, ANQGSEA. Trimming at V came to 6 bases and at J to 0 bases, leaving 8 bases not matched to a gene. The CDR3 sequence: CSVADRMSSYEQYF. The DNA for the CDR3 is TGCAGCGTCGCGGACAGGATGAGCTCCTACGAGCAGTACTTC.

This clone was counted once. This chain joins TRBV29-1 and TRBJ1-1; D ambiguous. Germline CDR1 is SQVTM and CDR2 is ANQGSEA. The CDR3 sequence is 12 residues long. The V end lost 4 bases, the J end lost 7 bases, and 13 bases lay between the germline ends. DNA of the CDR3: TGCAGCGTTGTGGGAGCCGAGAATGAAGCTTTCTTT. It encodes CSVVGAENEAFF.

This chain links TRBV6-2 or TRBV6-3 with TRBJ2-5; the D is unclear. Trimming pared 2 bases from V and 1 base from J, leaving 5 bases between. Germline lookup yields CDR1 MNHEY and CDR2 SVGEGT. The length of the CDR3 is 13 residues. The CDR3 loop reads CASSYGRQETQYF. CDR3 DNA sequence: TGTGCCAGCAGTTACGGGCGCCAAGAGACCCAGTACTTC.

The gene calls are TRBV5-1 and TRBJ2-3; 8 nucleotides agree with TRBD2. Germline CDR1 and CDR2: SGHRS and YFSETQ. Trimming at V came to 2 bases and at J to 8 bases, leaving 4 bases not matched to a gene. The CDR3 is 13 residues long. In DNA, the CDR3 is TGCGCCAGCAGCTTACTAGCGGAGGGTACGCAGTATTTT. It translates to CASSLLAEGTQYF. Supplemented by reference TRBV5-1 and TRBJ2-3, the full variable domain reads KAGVTQTPRYLIKTRGQQVTLSCSPISGHRSVSWYQQTPGQGLQFLFEYFSETQRNKGNFPGRFSGRQFSNSRSEMNVSTLELGDSALYLCASSLLAEGTQYFGPGTRLTVL.

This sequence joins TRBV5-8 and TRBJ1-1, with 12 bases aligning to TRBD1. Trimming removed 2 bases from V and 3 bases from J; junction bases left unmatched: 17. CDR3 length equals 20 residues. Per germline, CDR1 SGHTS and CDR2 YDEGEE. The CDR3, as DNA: TGTGCCAGCAGCTTTCGAAACTCCGGGACAGGGGGCGGGCGCTACACTGAAGCTTTCTTT. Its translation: CASSFRNSGTGGGRYTEAFF. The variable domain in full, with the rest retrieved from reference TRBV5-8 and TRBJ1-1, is EAGVTQSPTHLIKTRGQQATLRCSPISGHTSVYWYQQALGLGLQFLLWYDEGEERNRGNFPPRFSGRQFPNYSSELNVNALELEDSALYLCASSFRNSGTGGGRYTEAFFGQGTRLTVV.

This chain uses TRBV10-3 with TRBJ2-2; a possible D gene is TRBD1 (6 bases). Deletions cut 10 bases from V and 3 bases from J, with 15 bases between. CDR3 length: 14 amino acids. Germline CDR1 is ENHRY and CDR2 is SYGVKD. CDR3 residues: CATKGEADTGELFF. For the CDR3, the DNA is TGTGCCACGAAGGGGGAAGCTGACACCGGGGAGCTGTTTTTT.

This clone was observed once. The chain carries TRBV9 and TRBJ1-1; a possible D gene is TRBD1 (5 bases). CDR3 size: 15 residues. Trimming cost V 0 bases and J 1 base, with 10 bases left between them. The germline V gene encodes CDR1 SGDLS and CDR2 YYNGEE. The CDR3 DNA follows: TGTGCCAGCAGCGTAGTAACAGGTTCGAACACTGAAGCTTTCTTT. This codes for CASSVVTGSNTEAFF.

The CDR3 DNA reads as TGTGCCAGCAGCGTAGCCGCCGCGGGGAACACCGGGGAGCTGTTTTTT. Its protein product is CASSVAAAGNTGELFF. The chain combines TRBV9 with TRBJ2-2; weak D call: TRBD2 (5 bases). Germline V gene lookup returns CDR1 SGDLS and CDR2 YYNGEE. This CDR3 has 16 residues. The ends were cut back, 0 bases at V and 1 base at J, with 10 bases in the middle.

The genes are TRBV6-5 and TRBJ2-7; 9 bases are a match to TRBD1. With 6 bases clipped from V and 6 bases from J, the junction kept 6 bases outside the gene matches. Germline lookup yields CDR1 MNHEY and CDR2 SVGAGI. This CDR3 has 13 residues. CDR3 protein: CASRPGTGTEQYF. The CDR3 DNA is TGTGCCAGCAGACCCGGGACAGGGACCGAGCAGTACTTC.

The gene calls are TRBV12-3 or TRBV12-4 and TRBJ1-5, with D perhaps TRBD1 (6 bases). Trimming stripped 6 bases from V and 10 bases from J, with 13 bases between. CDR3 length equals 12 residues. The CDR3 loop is CASSMDRSPQHF. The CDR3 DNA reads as TGTGCCAGCAGCATGGACAGATCCCCCCAGCATTTT.

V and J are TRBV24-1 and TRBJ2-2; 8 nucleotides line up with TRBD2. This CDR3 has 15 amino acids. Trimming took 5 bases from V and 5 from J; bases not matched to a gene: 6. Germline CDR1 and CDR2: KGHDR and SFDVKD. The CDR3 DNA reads TGTGCCACCAGTGCCCCCGGGGGGGGTACCGGGGAGCTGTTTTTT. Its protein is CATSAPGGGTGELFF.

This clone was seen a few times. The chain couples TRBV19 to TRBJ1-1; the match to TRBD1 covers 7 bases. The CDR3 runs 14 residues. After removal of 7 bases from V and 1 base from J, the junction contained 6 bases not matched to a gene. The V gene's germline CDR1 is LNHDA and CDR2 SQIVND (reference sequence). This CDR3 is CASTLQGTNTEAFF. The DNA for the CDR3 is TGTGCCAGTACCCTACAGGGGACGAACACTGAAGCTTTCTTT.

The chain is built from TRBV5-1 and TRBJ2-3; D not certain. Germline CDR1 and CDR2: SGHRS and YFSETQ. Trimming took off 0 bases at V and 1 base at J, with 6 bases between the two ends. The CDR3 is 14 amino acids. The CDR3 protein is CASSLGGGTDTQYF. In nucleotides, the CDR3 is TGCGCCAGCAGCTTGGGAGGAGGCACAGATACGCAGTATTTT.

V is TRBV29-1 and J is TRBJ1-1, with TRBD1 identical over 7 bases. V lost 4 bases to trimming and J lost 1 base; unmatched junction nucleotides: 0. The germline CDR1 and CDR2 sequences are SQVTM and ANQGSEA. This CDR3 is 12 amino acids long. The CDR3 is CSVGTGNTEAFF. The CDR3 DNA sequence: TGCAGCGTTGGGACAGGGAACACTGAAGCTTTCTTT. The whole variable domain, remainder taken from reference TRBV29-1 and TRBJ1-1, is SAVISQKPSRDICQRGTSLTIQCQVDSQVTMMFWYRQQPGQSLTLIATANQGSEATYESGFVIDKFPISRPNLTFSTLTVSNMSPEDSSIYLCSVGTGNTEAFFGQGTRLTVV.

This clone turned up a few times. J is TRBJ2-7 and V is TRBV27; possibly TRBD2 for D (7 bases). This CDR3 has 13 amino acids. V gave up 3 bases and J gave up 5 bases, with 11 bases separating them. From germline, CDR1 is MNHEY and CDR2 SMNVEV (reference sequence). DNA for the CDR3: TGTGCCAGCAGTTTTGCGGGGGCAGACGAGCAGTACTTC. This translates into CASSFAGADEQYF.

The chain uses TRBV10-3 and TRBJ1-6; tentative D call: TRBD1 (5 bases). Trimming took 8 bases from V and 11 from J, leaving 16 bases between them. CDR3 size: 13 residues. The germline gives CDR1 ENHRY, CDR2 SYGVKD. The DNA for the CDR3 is TGTGCCATCTCTCGGGGGAATATGACACCCCTCCACTTT. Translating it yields CAISRGNMTPLHF.

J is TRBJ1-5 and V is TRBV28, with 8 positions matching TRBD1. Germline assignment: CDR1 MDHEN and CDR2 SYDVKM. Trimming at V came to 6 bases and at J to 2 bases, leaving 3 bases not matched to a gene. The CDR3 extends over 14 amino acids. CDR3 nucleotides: TGTGCCAGCAGACCGGGACAGGGCAATCAGCCCCAGCATTTT. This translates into CASRPGQGNQPQHF.

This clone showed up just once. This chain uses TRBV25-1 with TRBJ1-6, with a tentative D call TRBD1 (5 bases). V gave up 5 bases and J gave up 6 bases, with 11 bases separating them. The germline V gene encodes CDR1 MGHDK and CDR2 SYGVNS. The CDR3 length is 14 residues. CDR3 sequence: CASSHGGINSPLHF. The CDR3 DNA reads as TGTGCCAGCAGTCACGGGGGGATTAATTCACCCCTCCACTTT.

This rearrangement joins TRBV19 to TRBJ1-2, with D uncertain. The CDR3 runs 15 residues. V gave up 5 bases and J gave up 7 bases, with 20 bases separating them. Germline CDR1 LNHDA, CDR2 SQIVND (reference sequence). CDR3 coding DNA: TGTGCCAGTAGTCCCGGTGGGTCGGGAGAGAGTGGCTACACCTTC. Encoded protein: CASSPGGSGESGYTF.

The CDR3 coding sequence is TGTGCCAGTAGTATCTCGAGGGCCCCCGGTACTGAAGCTTTCTTT. It translates to CASSISRAPGTEAFF. This rearrangement joins TRBV19 to TRBJ1-1, with D unclear. The germline V gene has CDR1 LNHDA and CDR2 SQIVND (reference sequence). The V end lost 3 bases, the J end lost 5 bases, and 16 bases lay between the germline ends. There are 15 residues in the CDR3. The complete variable domain, with remaining parts taken from reference TRBV19 and TRBJ1-1, reads DGGITQSPKYLFRKEGQNVTLSCEQNLNHDAMYWYRQDPGQGLRLIYYSQIVNDFQKGDIAEGYSVSREKKESFPLTVTSAQKNPTAFYLCASSISRAPGTEAFFGQGTRLTVV.

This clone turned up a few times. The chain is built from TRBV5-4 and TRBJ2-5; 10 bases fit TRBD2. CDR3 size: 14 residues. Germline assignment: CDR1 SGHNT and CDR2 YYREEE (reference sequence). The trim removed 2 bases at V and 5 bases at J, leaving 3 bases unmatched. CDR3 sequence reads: CASSLAGGPETQYF. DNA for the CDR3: TGTGCCAGCAGCTTAGCGGGGGGGCCCGAGACCCAGTACTTC. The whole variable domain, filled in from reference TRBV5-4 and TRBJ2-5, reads ETGVTQSPTHLIKTRGQQVTLRCSSQSGHNTVSWYQQALGQGPQFIFQYYREEENGRGNFPPRFSGLQFPNYSSELNVNALELDDSALYLCASSLAGGPETQYFGPGTRLLVL.

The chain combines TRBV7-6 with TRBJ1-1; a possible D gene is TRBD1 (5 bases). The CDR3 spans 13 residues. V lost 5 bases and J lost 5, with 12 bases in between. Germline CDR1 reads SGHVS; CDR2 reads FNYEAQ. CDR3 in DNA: TGTGCCAGCAGCCGTCAAGGGGCTACTGAAGCTTTCTTT. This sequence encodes CASSRQGATEAFF. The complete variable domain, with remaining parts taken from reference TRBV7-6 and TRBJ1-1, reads GAGVSQSPRYKVTKRGQDVALRCDPISGHVSLYWYRQALGQGPEFLTYFNYEAQQDKSGLPNDRFSAERPEGSISTLTIQRTEQRDSAMYRCASSRQGATEAFFGQGTRLTVV.

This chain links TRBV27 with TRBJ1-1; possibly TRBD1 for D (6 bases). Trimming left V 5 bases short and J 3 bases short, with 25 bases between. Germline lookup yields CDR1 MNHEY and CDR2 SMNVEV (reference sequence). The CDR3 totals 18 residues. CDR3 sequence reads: CASSPPRGRVEGYTEAFF. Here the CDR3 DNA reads TGTGCCAGCAGTCCACCCAGGGGTCGAGTTGAAGGTTACACTGAAGCTTTCTTT.

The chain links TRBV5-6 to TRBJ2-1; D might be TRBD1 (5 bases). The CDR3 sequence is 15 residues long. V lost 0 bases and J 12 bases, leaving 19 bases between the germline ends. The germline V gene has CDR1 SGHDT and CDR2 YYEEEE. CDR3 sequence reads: CASSLVTSGLMPQFF. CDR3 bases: TGTGCCAGCAGCTTGGTGACTTCAGGGTTAATGCCGCAGTTCTTC.

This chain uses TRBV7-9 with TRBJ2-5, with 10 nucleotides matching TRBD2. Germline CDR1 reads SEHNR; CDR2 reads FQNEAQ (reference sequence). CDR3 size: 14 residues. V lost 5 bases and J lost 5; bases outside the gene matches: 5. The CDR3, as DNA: TGTGCCAGCAGCGTGGGACTAGCGTCGGAGACCCAGTACTTC. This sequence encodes CASSVGLASETQYF. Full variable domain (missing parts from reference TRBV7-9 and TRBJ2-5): DTGVSQNPRHKITKRGQNVTFRCDPISEHNRLYWYRQTLGQGPEFLTYFQNEAQLEKSRLLSDRFSAERPKGSFSTLEIQRTEQGDSAMYLCASSVGLASETQYFGPGTRLLVL.

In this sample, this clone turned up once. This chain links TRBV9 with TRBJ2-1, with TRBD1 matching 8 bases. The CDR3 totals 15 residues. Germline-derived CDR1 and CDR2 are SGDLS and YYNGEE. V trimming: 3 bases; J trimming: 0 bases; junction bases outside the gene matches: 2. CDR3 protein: CASSETGGSYNEQFF. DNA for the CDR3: TGTGCCAGCAGCGAAACAGGGGGCTCCTACAATGAGCAGTTCTTC.

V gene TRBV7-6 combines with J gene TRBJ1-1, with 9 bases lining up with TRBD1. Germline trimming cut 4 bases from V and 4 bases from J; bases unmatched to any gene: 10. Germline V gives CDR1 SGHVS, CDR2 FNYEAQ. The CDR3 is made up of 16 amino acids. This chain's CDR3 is CASSSGQGFRGTEAFF. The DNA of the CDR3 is TGTGCCAGCAGCTCGGGACAGGGATTTAGAGGCACTGAAGCTTTCTTT.